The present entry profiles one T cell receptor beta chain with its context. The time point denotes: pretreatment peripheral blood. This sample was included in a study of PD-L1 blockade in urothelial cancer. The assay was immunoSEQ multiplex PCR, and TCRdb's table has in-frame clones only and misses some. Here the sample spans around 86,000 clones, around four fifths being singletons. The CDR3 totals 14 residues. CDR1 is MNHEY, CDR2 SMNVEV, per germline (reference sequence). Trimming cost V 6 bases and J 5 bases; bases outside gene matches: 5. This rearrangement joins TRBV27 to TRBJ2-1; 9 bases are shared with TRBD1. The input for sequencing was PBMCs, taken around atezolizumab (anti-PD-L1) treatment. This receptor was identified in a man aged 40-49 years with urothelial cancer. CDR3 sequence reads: CASSGQGNDNEQFF. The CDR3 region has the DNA TGTGCCAGCAGCGGACAGGGGAATGACAATGAGCAGTTCTTC.